The T cell receptor beta chain described here comes from a study of blood T cells in healthy people across ages. For the study at large: Template switching caught about one barcoded beta molecule for each two T cells. Study-level results: The diversity estimates, figures obtained from one million T cells, were considered underestimates.

This clonotype was detected many times. The antigen remains undetermined. PCR was performed a second time for about 7 to 11 cycles using a sample-barcoded 5' primer and a J-beta primer mix. A minimum of 3 million CDR3-containing paired-end reads was obtained for each sample. TCRdb reprocessed the 5' RACE reads with MiXCR, giving one entry per CDR3 protein. Of some 1.5 million distinct CDR3 sequences in the sample, roughly 30% are singletons; the top ten hold about 7.7%. The CDR3 has 15 amino acids. Trimming cost V 6 bases and J 2 bases; bases outside gene matches: 10. Germline lookup yields CDR1 MNHNS and CDR2 SASEGT.

Sequenced sample: blood. This sequence was found in a woman aged 25 to 39 in good health. V is TRBV6-1 and J is TRBJ2-7; 7 positions agree with TRBD1. The CDR3 bases are TGTGCCAGCAGAAAAGGGGACGACAGGGCCTACGAGCAGTACTTC. It yields the protein CASRKGDDRAYEQYF.